This T cell receptor beta chain is from a study of T cells after posttransplantation cyclophosphamide. Study results and caveats: Later post-transplant blood repertoires were often dominated by donor CD8+ memory clones. Tissue-infiltrating T cells from skin or gut overlapped little with blood T cells.

This CDR3 is 17 amino acids long. After removal of 1 base from V and 2 bases from J, the junction contained 5 bases not matched to a gene. Germline CDR1 and CDR2: SGHNT and YENEEA. Clones were read by immunoSEQ multiplex PCR, and TCRdb kept only the in-frame ones, dropping some. The sample was found to contain fewer than 55,000 clones, and every one recurs. The table lists this clone with many counts. The target antigen is unknown. The V call is TRBV11-3, the J call TRBJ2-3; 11 bases map to TRBD2. Material for sequencing was PBMCs. This TCR was recovered from a man in his forties in good health, CMV-negative, and a related stem cell transplant donor. The DNA of the CDR3 is TGTGCCAGCAGCTTAGTCGCTAGCGGGAGGTACACAGATACGCAGTATTTT. The encoded protein is CASSLVASGRYTDTQYF.